A selection of T cell receptor beta chains follows, all from one sample in a study of blood T cell repertoires in COVID-19. The data were produced by immunoSEQ multiplex PCR, yet TCRdb's version contains in-frame clones alone and is incomplete. The sample yields 100,000 to 120,000 clones, 75% to 90% seen once. The sequencing sample was made of peripheral blood. These receptors were collected from a woman in her fifties or sixties with acute or convalescent COVID-19. Both conserved end residues are part of each CDR3. Each record gives: V gene, D gene, J gene, clone size, CDR3 DNA, CDR3 protein. A D gene is named only where the DNA matches it firmly. Clone size is stated in some rows and not others, as once, few, many or a class when expanded.

v_call: TRBV9
d_call: TRBD2
j_call: TRBJ2-1
clone_size: NA
cdr3_nt: TGTGCCAGCAGCGTAGTTAGCGGGAGGGAATACAATGAGCAGTTCTTC
cdr3_aa: CASSVVSGREYNEQFF

v_call: TRBV27
d_call: TRBD1
j_call: TRBJ1-2
clone_size: once
cdr3_nt: TGTGCCAGCAGTCCAGGACAGGGGGCGTATGGCTACACCTTC
cdr3_aa: CASSPGQGAYGYTF

v_call: TRBV7-3
d_call: NA
j_call: TRBJ2-1
clone_size: NA
cdr3_nt: TGTGCCAGCAGTCCCCAACGGTACAATGAGCAGTTCTTC
cdr3_aa: CASSPQRYNEQFF

v_call: TRBV19
d_call: TRBD1
j_call: TRBJ1-2
clone_size: NA
cdr3_nt: TGTGCCAGTAGTCCCCGGACAGGGACGAATCCTAACTATGGCTACACCTTC
cdr3_aa: CASSPRTGTNPNYGYTF

v_call: TRBV2
d_call: TRBD2
j_call: TRBJ2-1
clone_size: NA
cdr3_nt: TGTGCCAGCACCTTTCTAGCGGGAGGGCGCGGTGAGCAGTTCTTC
cdr3_aa: CASTFLAGGRGEQFF

v_call: TRBV10-3
d_call: TRBD1
j_call: TRBJ2-5
clone_size: NA
cdr3_nt: TGTGCCATCAGTAGACAGGGTTGGGGGGAGACCCAGTACTTC
cdr3_aa: CAISRQGWGETQYF

v_call: TRBV6-2/TRBV6-3
d_call: NA
j_call: TRBJ1-5
clone_size: NA
cdr3_nt: TGTGCCAGCAGTTACGGAAGGCGGGGGGTTAGCAATCAGCCCCAGCATTTT
cdr3_aa: CASSYGRRGVSNQPQHF

v_call: TRBV30
d_call: TRBD2
j_call: TRBJ2-1
clone_size: NA
cdr3_nt: TGTGCCTGGAGCATCGGGGGGGCCGGGAATGAGCAGTTCTTC
cdr3_aa: CAWSIGGAGNEQFF

v_call: TRBV7-3
d_call: TRBD1
j_call: TRBJ1-6
clone_size: NA
cdr3_nt: TGTGCCAGCAGCTCTGATACAGGGGGAAAGGATAATTCACCCCTCCACTTT
cdr3_aa: CASSSDTGGKDNSPLHF

v_call: TRBV19
d_call: TRBD1
j_call: TRBJ1-1
clone_size: once
cdr3_nt: TGTGCCAGTACTACCACAGGGGGGGGCACTGAAGCTTTCTTT
cdr3_aa: CASTTTGGGTEAFF

v_call: TRBV19
d_call: TRBD1
j_call: TRBJ1-5
clone_size: NA
cdr3_nt: TGTGCCAGTAGTATAACGACAGGGAGGCAGCCCCAGCATTTT
cdr3_aa: CASSITTGRQPQHF

v_call: TRBV5-8
d_call: TRBD1
j_call: TRBJ2-3
clone_size: once
cdr3_nt: TGTGCCAGCACCGAACAGGACAGGGGGCGCTTCACAGATACGCAGTATTTT
cdr3_aa: CASTEQDRGRFTDTQYF

v_call: TRBV12-3/TRBV12-4
d_call: NA
j_call: TRBJ2-1
clone_size: NA
cdr3_nt: TGTGCCAGCAGTTTAGGTCAGGGGCATGAGCAGTTCTTC
cdr3_aa: CASSLGQGHEQFF

v_call: TRBV6-6
d_call: TRBD2
j_call: TRBJ2-3
clone_size: NA
cdr3_nt: TGTGCCAGCAGTCCCTACCGACCTAGCGGATTCACAGATACGCAGTATTTT
cdr3_aa: CASSPYRPSGFTDTQYF

v_call: TRBV3-1/TRBV3-2
d_call: TRBD1
j_call: TRBJ1-1
clone_size: NA
cdr3_nt: TGTGCCAGCAGCCAAGCATCTACAGGGGGGATGAACACTGAAGCTTTCTTT
cdr3_aa: CASSQASTGGMNTEAFF

v_call: TRBV6-2/TRBV6-3
d_call: TRBD1
j_call: TRBJ2-7
clone_size: NA
cdr3_nt: TGTGCCAGCAGTTACTCCGCTTCCGGGACAGGGGCCTACGAGCAGTACTTC
cdr3_aa: CASSYSASGTGAYEQYF

v_call: TRBV25-1
d_call: TRBD2
j_call: TRBJ2-7
clone_size: NA
cdr3_nt: TGTGCCAGCATATCTAGCGGGAGCTACGAGCAGTACTTC
cdr3_aa: CASISSGSYEQYF

v_call: TRBV30
d_call: NA
j_call: TRBJ1-1
clone_size: NA
cdr3_nt: TGTGCCTGGAGTGTGGACACCACGAACACTGAAGCTTTCTTT
cdr3_aa: CAWSVDTTNTEAFF

v_call: TRBV6-5
d_call: TRBD1
j_call: TRBJ1-3
clone_size: NA
cdr3_nt: TGTGCCAGCAGACAACCGGGACAGAGGTACACCATATATTTT
cdr3_aa: CASRQPGQRYTIYF

v_call: TRBV6-5
d_call: NA
j_call: TRBJ1-2
clone_size: few
cdr3_nt: TGTGCCAGCAGTCCTGACAGGACCTATGGCTACACCTTC
cdr3_aa: CASSPDRTYGYTF

v_call: TRBV28
d_call: NA
j_call: TRBJ2-2
clone_size: once
cdr3_nt: TGTGCCAGCAGTTTACGAGGGCCCGGGGAGCTGTTTTTT
cdr3_aa: CASSLRGPGELFF

v_call: TRBV10-3
d_call: NA
j_call: TRBJ1-4
clone_size: NA
cdr3_nt: TGTGCCATCAGTGAGTCCAGGGGAAATGAAAAACTGTTTTTT
cdr3_aa: CAISESRGNEKLFF

v_call: TRBV29-1
d_call: NA
j_call: TRBJ2-1
clone_size: NA
cdr3_nt: TGCAGCGTTGATGGGCAGGGCGGTAGGACTGAGCAGTTCTTC
cdr3_aa: CSVDGQGGRTEQFF

v_call: TRBV27
d_call: TRBD2
j_call: TRBJ2-1
clone_size: NA
cdr3_nt: TGTGCCAGCAGCGTGACTAGCGGGAGTATGATCTTC
cdr3_aa: CASSVTSGSMIF

v_call: TRBV29-1
d_call: NA
j_call: TRBJ2-7
clone_size: NA
cdr3_nt: TGCAGCGTTGAAGATCTTAGGGGACAACCCTACGAGCAGTACTTC
cdr3_aa: CSVEDLRGQPYEQYF

v_call: TRBV7-3
d_call: NA
j_call: TRBJ2-1
clone_size: NA
cdr3_nt: TGTGCCAGCAGCCCAGGGTTTGGTGTGGACAATGAGCAGTTCTTC
cdr3_aa: CASSPGFGVDNEQFF